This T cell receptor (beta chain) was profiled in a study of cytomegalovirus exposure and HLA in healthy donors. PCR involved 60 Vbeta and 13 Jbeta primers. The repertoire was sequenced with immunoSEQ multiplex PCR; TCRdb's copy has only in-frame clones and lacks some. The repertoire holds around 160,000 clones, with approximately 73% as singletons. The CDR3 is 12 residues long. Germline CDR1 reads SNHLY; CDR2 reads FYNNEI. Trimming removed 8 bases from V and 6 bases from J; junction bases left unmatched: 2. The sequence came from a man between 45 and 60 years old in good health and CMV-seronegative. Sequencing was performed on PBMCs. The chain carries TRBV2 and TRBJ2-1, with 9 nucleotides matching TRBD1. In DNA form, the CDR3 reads TGTGCCAGCTCGACAGGGGGCAATGAGCAGTTCTTC. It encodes CASSTGGNEQFF.